Sequencing of this TCR beta chain was carried out in a study of blood T cells in healthy people across ages (dated by TCRdb to between 2014 and 2017). About the investigation overall: In model experiments, roughly one uniquely barcoded TCR beta cDNA molecule per two T cells was captured by template switching. To track age-related changes in TCR beta repertoire diversity, the study relied on deep sequencing normalized with unique cDNA molecular identifiers. The donors were split into four age groups: young (average 16 years), middle-aged (around 40), aged (about 56) and long-lived (roughly 77). Donors of different ages were randomly distributed across sequencing lanes to avoid experimental bias. Using the same blood draw, the study looked at two additional independent replicas of 1 million unique cDNA reads for two donors, one aged 18 to 30 and the other aged 80 or older. General conclusions and limits of the study: Compared with the aged group, the long-lived group had more naive CD4+ T cells, fewer expanded clones and increased TCR diversity, suggesting age selection. Estimates of total diversity based on one million sequenced T cells were regarded as lower bounds and as underestimates. As age increased, observed TCR beta diversity per million T cells dropped in a roughly linear way, and a significant reduction was already evident by age 40. Conclusive comparison of naive and antigen-experienced compartments was prevented by the profiling of bulk unsorted PBMCs. Donor CMV infection status was unknown, potentially confounding age-related changes in expanded clonotypes. There was a strong correlation between observed TCR beta diversity and the percentage of naive T cells measured by flow cytometry.

The library relied on 5' RACE. Sequencing was performed on an Illumina HiSeq 2500. The second PCR ran for about 7 to 11 cycles and used a J-beta primer mix along with a sample-barcoded 5' primer. A unique molecular identifier was introduced onto each TCR beta cDNA molecule by a template-switch 5' adaptor carrying 12 random nucleotides. Each sample yielded at least 3 million CDR3-containing paired-end reads. First-strand cDNA synthesis was performed from all RNA using the Mint cDNA synthesis kit, with priming by a TRBC-specific oligonucleotide. After uracil-DNA glycosylase treatment, a first 18-cycle PCR used universal primers M1SS and BC2_uni_R on all cDNA. In the source study's methods: Each sample was normalized by randomly selecting 1 million high-quality reads, each carrying a distinct molecular identifier. Reads with shared molecular identifiers were discarded instead of being binned into consensus sequences. MiTCR, set to a Q25 quality threshold and the strictest error-elimination algorithm, was used for CDR3 identification, clonotype clustering and error correction. A nonparametric unseen species model using Euler transformation provided a lower-bound estimate of total TCR beta diversity. In TCRdb, the public reads were trimmed at Q25 with fastp and aligned with MiXCR, with productive beta chains retained. CDR3 protein duplicates are merged, each entry listing the most common genes and DNA. The V and J calls and clone size come from TCRdb's table, not from the authors' own analysis. Present in this sample are about 1.6 million distinct CDR3 sequences, 30% to 40% of which were seen just once. 10% to 12% of the sample belongs to the ten largest clones.

Systemically healthy Caucasian individuals from Russia, 39 in total and aged about 6 to 95 years, were included as donors. Ten milliliters of peripheral blood were drawn from each donor into EDTA-treated Vacutainer tubes. Ficoll-Paque density-gradient centrifugation was used to isolate PBMCs, with at least 6 million obtained per sample. Trizol reagent was used to extract total RNA from the PBMCs, yielding at least 6 micrograms per sample. The percentages of naive CD45RAhigh/CD27high T cells were determined by flow cytometry on a PBMC aliquot from every donor. Cut back by 10 bases and 7 bases, the V and J ends lie 17 bases apart. The CDR3 covers 12 residues, taking in both the cysteine and the phenylalanine. The read is trimmed to its CDR3 DNA, 36 bases read in frame from base 1. CDR1 and CDR2, looked up from the germline V gene, are ENHRY and SYGVKD. This clonotype was recorded many times. Its recognized antigen is unknown. Base quality data are lacking; no much larger clone is found one base away.

Sample: blood. The chain is made from TRBV10-3 and TRBJ2-7; no confident D gene assignment can be made. The clonotype comes from a woman in her 30s in good health. The DNA sequence is TGTGCCACCACGGACGTTCAGGCGGAGCAGTACTTC. Its amino acids are CATTDVQAEQYF.